The 5 T cell receptor beta chains below all came from one sample that was sequenced in a study of T cells expressing NK-cell markers. TCRdb reprocessed the 5' RACE reads and keeps a single row for each CDR3 protein, giving no DNA. This sample's table reports some 280,000 distinct CDR3 sequences. Sequencing used blood T cells: a sorted CD56 or NKG2C T cell subset, CD4+ or CD8+ T cells, or bulk PBMC T cells (not recorded which). Receptor source: a man aged 18 to 30 in good health.

The chain links TRBV20-1 to TRBJ1-1; the D call from TCRdb, TRBD1, cannot be confirmed without DNA. The length of the CDR3 is 13 residues. Germline V CDR1 and CDR2: DFQATT, SNEGSKA (reference sequence). The CDR3 here is CRARIRDTGVAFF.

The chain's CDR3 is CASSLGGIGSADTQYF. This rearrangement joins TRBV12-3 or TRBV12-4 to TRBJ2-3. CDR3 length equals 16 residues.

The chain combines TRBV5-1 with TRBJ2-3; the TRBD2 assignment by TCRdb is unverifiable without DNA. The CDR3 has 16 residues. In germline, CDR1 is SGHRS, CDR2 YFSETQ. This CDR3 reads CASTGGAGGKTDTQYF.

The J gene is TRBJ2-7, the V gene TRBV20-1; TCRdb's D gene call, TRBD2, goes unchecked for lack of DNA. The germline gives CDR1 DFQATT, CDR2 SNEGSKA (reference sequence). The CDR3 has 15 amino acids. CDR3 sequence: CSARPSGRLDYEQYF.

The V call is TRBV5-1, the J call TRBJ2-1; TCRdb calls TRBD2, which cannot be checked without DNA. The V gene's germline CDR1 is SGHRS and CDR2 YFSETQ. The CDR3 covers 15 residues. The CDR3 spells CASSSNPSGSNEQFF.